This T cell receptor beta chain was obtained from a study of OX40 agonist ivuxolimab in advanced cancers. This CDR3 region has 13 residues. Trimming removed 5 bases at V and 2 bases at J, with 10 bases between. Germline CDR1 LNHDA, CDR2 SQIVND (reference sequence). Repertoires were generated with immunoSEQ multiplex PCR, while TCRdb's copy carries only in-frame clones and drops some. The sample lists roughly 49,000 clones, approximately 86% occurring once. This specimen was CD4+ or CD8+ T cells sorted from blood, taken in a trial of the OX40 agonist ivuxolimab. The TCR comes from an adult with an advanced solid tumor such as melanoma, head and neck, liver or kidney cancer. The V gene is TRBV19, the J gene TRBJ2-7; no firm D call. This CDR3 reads CASSPGSPYEQYF. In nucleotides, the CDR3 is TGTGCCAGTAGTCCCGGGTCGCCCTACGAGCAGTACTTC.